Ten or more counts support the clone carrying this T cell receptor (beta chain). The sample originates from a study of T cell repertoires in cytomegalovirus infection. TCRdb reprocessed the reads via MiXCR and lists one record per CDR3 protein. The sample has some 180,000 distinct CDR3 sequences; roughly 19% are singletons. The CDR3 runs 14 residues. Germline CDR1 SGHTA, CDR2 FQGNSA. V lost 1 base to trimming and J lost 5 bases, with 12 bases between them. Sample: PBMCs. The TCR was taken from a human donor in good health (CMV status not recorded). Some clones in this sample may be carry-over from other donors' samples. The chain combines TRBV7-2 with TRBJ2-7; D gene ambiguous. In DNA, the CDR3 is TGTGCCAGCAGCTTAGTTCGGCAGGACCACGAGCAGTACTTC. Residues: CASSLVRQDHEQYF. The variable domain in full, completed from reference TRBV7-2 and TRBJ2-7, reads GAGVSQSPSNKVTEKGKDVELRCDPISGHTALYWYRQSLGQGLEFLIYFQGNSAPDKSGLPSDRFSAERTGGSVSTLTIQRTQQEDSAVYLCASSLVRQDHEQYFGPGTRLTVT.